This TCR beta chain emerged from a study of blood T cell repertoires in COVID-19. As for the study in general: The samples span acute and convalescent COVID-19 from the United States, Italy and Spain.

Germline loops: CDR1 MDHEN, CDR2 SYDVKM. The CDR3 contains 12 residues. Trimming shortened V by 2 bases and J by 6 bases, and 7 bases separated the two germline ends. Original methodology: Amplified reference gene primers provided the basis for estimating nucleated cell counts. Using immunoSEQ multiplex PCR, the repertoire was profiled, and TCRdb retains in-frame clones only, with some absent. Clone size and the V and J calls come from that table; the DNA yielded D and trimming. The profile shows about 250,000 clones, roughly 86% of them singletons. Seattle cases were enrolled at active infection and followed longitudinally.

The TCR originated in an elderly woman with COVID-19, enrolled during active disease. The chain has TRBV28 and TRBJ1-1; no clear D gene. Sequencing input: peripheral blood. The CDR3 coding sequence is TGTGCCAGCAGTTTAAGAGCGCCTGAAGCTTTCTTT. Its protein is CASSLRAPEAFF.